The 21 T cell receptor beta chains given below trace back to one sample, sequenced in a study of T cells expressing NK-cell markers. TCRdb re-called the 5' RACE reads and shows each CDR3 protein once, DNA omitted. The specimen's table records roughly 160,000 distinct CDR3 sequences. Input material: blood T cells: a sorted CD56 or NKG2C T cell subset, CD4+ or CD8+ T cells, or bulk PBMC T cells (not recorded which). The origin of the receptors is a woman between 18 and 69 years old in good health.

The chain uses TRBV9 and TRBJ2-2; TCRdb selects TRBD1, and the lack of DNA leaves this call unchecked. CDR3 size: 14 residues. CDR1 is SGDLS, CDR2 YYNGEE, per germline. Here the CDR3 reads CASEETGNTGELFF.

The chain combines TRBV7-9 with TRBJ2-5; the TCRdb D gene call, TRBD2, has no DNA to confirm it. This CDR3 has 15 amino acids. Germline V gene lookup returns CDR1 SEHNR and CDR2 FQNEAQ (reference sequence). CDR3 sequence reads: CASSFSSGAQETQYF.

The gene calls are TRBV12-3 or TRBV12-4 and TRBJ2-3; TCRdb names TRBD2, which stays unverified in the absence of DNA. The CDR3 is 17 amino acids. The CDR3 is CASSLAILAGGGDTQYF.

The chain has TRBV7-2 and TRBJ1-2. This CDR3 contains 14 residues. Per germline, CDR1 SGHTA and CDR2 FQGNSA. Here the CDR3 reads CASSSFPENYGYTF.

The gene calls are TRBV2 and TRBJ1-1; lacking DNA, the TRBD1 call made by TCRdb goes unchecked. Germline values: CDR1 SNHLY, CDR2 FYNNEI. The CDR3 is made up of 16 amino acids. The CDR3 here is CASRGRDWGENTEAFF.

The chain recombines TRBV6-1 with TRBJ2-7; TCRdb outputs TRBD1, but without DNA this stays unchecked. The CDR3 is 13 residues long. Germline V gene lookup returns CDR1 MNHNS and CDR2 SASEGT. This CDR3 reads CASREGVWSEQYF.

The gene calls are TRBV6-6 and TRBJ2-1; TCRdb indicates TRBD1, and absent DNA this call remains unverified. The CDR3 consists of 12 residues. CDR1 and CDR2 from the germline V gene are MNHNY and SVGAGI (reference sequence). The CDR3 loop is CASTSSRGEQFF.

This chain connects TRBV5-1 to TRBJ2-1; TCRdb reports TRBD2, a call that lacks DNA to check it against. The CDR3 has 15 amino acids. Germline CDR1 and CDR2: SGHRS and YFSETQ. The chain's CDR3 is CASSLEATGLAKQFF.

The rearrangement joins TRBV6-1 to TRBJ1-3; TCRdb picks TRBD1, but there is no DNA to check that call. Germline assignment: CDR1 MNHNS and CDR2 SASEGT. The CDR3 is 17 residues long. The CDR3 here is CASSKPGTGRSGNTIYF.

CDR3 region: CASSPSIGEQFF. The rearrangement links TRBV14 to TRBJ2-1. Looked up from germline, CDR1 is SGHDN and CDR2 is FVKESK. The CDR3 runs to 12 residues.

The chain combines TRBV20-1 with TRBJ2-2; TCRdb names TRBD1, which stays unverified in the absence of DNA. The V gene's germline CDR1 is DFQATT and CDR2 SNEGSKA (reference sequence). This CDR3 is built from 14 residues. The CDR3 spells CSASSLGDTGELFF.

V is TRBV29-1 and J is TRBJ2-2. Germline CDR1 reads SQVTM; CDR2 reads ANQGSEA. This CDR3 spans 14 amino acids. This CDR3 reads CSVDGFTNTGELFF.

The chain has TRBV3-1 and TRBJ2-3. The germline CDR1 and CDR2 sequences are LGHDT and YNNKEL (reference sequence). The CDR3 runs 12 residues. The CDR3 sequence is CASSHKGYTQYF.

The rearrangement uses TRBV11-2 and TRBJ1-1. The CDR3 runs 15 residues. Germline CDR1 SGHAT, CDR2 FQNNGV. CDR3: CASSLVSSMNTEAFF.

This chain connects TRBV7-3 to TRBJ2-1; TCRdb reports TRBD2, a call that lacks DNA to check it against. The germline gives CDR1 SGHTA, CDR2 FQGTGA. The CDR3 length is 16 residues. This chain's CDR3 is CASSPTLAGSYNEQFF.

The chain combines TRBV4-2 with TRBJ2-5; absent DNA, TCRdb's TRBD1 call cannot be checked. The germline gives CDR1 LGHNA, CDR2 YNFKEQ. The CDR3 loop spans 13 amino acids. CDR3 protein: CASSQGQQETQYF.

The J gene is TRBJ1-6, the V gene TRBV10-3; no DNA is available, so the TRBD1 call from TCRdb remains unchecked. CDR3 size: 15 residues. Per the germline V gene, CDR1 is ENHRY and CDR2 is SYGVKD. The CDR3 sequence is CAIRGQTSRNSPLHF.

This sequence joins TRBV15 and TRBJ2-3; TCRdb gives TRBD1 as the D gene, but with no DNA this cannot be confirmed. This CDR3 spans 17 amino acids. Per the germline V gene, CDR1 is LNHNV and CDR2 is YYDKDF (reference sequence). The CDR3 loop reads CATSREVRAPAADTQYF.

V is TRBV20-1 and J is TRBJ2-1; TCRdb designates TRBD2, a call that cannot be tested without DNA. The CDR3 has 18 amino acids. Germline CDR1 DFQATT, CDR2 SNEGSKA (reference sequence). CDR3 amino acids: CSARDPSGRAQGSNEQFF.

The chain employs TRBV20-1 and TRBJ2-1. Germline V gives CDR1 DFQATT, CDR2 SNEGSKA (reference sequence). The CDR3 consists of 17 residues. The CDR3 loop reads CSVLSSLVGESYNEQFF.

The chain combines TRBV7-9 with TRBJ1-4; TCRdb proposes TRBD1, but this gene call is untestable without DNA. The germline CDR1 and CDR2 sequences are SEHNR and FQNEAQ (reference sequence). The CDR3 is 16 residues long. The CDR3 loop is CASSLKGTVGNEKLFF.